This T cell receptor (beta chain) was captured by sequencing in a study of T cell responses to AZD1222 COVID-19 vaccine (dated by TCRdb to 2020 to 2023). Background on the whole study: AZD1222 recipients whose second dose came at about 4 weeks and those whose second dose came at about 12 weeks were combined into one group, since spike-specific TCR depth and breadth did not differ between the two schedules. A total of 230 to 250 trial participants underwent TCR sequencing, of whom 207 received two doses of AZD1222 and about 26 received two doses of the MenACWY control vaccine. Trial participants were enrolled by age into subgroups of 18-55, 56-69 and 70-plus years, and around 140, 26 and 57 TCR-sequenced participants, respectively, were included in these subgroups. Paper-wide results and their limitations: Spike-specific TCR breadth and depth rose significantly after two AZD1222 doses compared with day 0 and with MenACWY recipients. No day 14 peak-response samples were available, so repertoires were characterized only after the peak T cell response. Participants were mostly white British, with more females than males. The authors suggested clonal diversity may have been underestimated. The whole spike protein was spanned by vaccine-associated CD4 TCRs, and dominant responses were seen in regions 160-218 and 743-854. Conclusions about previously exposed vaccinees are limited, since just 6 or 7 AZD1222 recipients were seropositive for SARS-CoV-2 at baseline. Epitopes outside the regions mutated in the B.1.351 and B.1.1.7 variants were reportedly recognized by nearly half of the unique spike-specific TCRs. The 56-69-year group was small, and its depth increase did not reach significance, likely because of low power.

The CDR3 regions of human TCRbeta chains were analyzed by immunosequencing. The paper's data handling went like this. TCRs in the repertoires were matched against a reference library of SARS-CoV-2-specific TCRs that had been generated with the MIRA antigen-specificity platform. Breadth meant the fraction of unique TCRs that were SARS-CoV-2-associated, whereas depth meant the fraction of total T cells that were SARS-CoV-2-associated. Using the MIRA data, every spike-specific TCR was mapped to the spike region that the TCR reacted to and assigned to either a CD4 or a CD8 class. Log10-transformed breadth and depth values were compared by one-way ANOVA with Sidak's multiple comparisons tests. What TCRdb holds here is the immuneACCESS table cut down to in-frame rearrangements. Part of the clones is not present; checked against another copy, under half of the missing clones reflect an unresolved V gene, and the others are unexplained. Clone size and V and J calls were adopted from that table, with D and trimming inferred from the DNA. The sample table contains 100,000 to 150,000 clones; only one count was recorded for 70% to 90% of them. About 9.8% of the sample is held by the ten biggest clonotypes.

The CDR3 runs 16 residues from the cysteine to the phenylalanine. Only CDR3 DNA remains: 48 bases, in frame from the first base. CDR1 and CDR2 are read off the germline V gene as SGHTS and YDEGEE. After removal of 4 bases from V and 4 bases from J, the junction retains 6 bases not matched to a gene. A remark on this clone: This receptor's antigen is unknown. No base qualities exist here, and no much larger clone lies one base off it.

This specimen's time point label, interpreted: baseline before first vaccination. Vaccinee samples were obtained from the UK trials COV001 and COV002, which included a single-blind randomized controlled phase 2/3 trial of AZD1222 (ChAdOx1 nCoV-19) in healthy adults. For TCRbeta chain sequencing, PBMC samples were collected from trial participants at day 0 and at day 28 after the second dose. The sequenced sample was peripheral blood, obtained on day 0 of AZD1222 vaccination. The chain joins TRBV5-8 to TRBJ2-2; 11 central nucleotides agree with TRBD2. This clonotype originated in an adult in good health. The CDR3 corresponds to CASSMRLAGSTGELFF. Here is the DNA: TGTGCCAGCAGCATGAGACTAGCGGGAAGCACCGGGGAGCTGTTTTTT.